This TCR beta chain came from a study of T cell changes during pregnancy in multiple sclerosis. Here immunoSEQ multiplex PCR was the method, and the copy in TCRdb shows in-frame clones only, minus some. The sample contains around 16,000 clones, approximately 80% of which appear only once. This clone was detected a few times. The TCR was taken from a female donor in good health, enrolled as a control in a pregnancy study. The material was CD8+ T cells from peripheral blood mononuclear cells, obtained after pregnancy.

CDR3 region: CASIRGGGNTGELFF. CDR3 in DNA: TGTGCCAGCATCCGGGGGGGCGGGAACACCGGGGAGCTGTTTTTT. The gene calls are TRBV7-8 and TRBJ2-2; 8 positions match TRBD2. The CDR3 consists of 15 residues. The V gene end was trimmed by 7 bases and the J gene end by 1 base; junction bases not matched to a gene: 5. CDR1 is SGHVS and CDR2 is FQNEAQ in the germline V gene.